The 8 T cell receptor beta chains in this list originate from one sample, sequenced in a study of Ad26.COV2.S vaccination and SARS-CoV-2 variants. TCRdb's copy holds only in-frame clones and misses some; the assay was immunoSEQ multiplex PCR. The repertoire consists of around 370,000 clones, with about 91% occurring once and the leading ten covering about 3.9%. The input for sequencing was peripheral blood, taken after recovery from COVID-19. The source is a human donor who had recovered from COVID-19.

The CDR3 coding sequence is TGTGCCAGTAGTATTTCCCAGGGGACCACTCAGCCCCAGCATTTT. Amino acid sequence: CASSISQGTTQPQHF. V is TRBV19 and J is TRBJ1-5; possibly TRBD1 for D (6 bases). The V end lost 3 bases, the J end lost 6 bases, and 15 bases lay between the germline ends. In germline, CDR1 is LNHDA, CDR2 SQIVND (reference sequence). This CDR3 is 15 amino acids long. Supplemented by reference TRBV19 and TRBJ1-5, the full variable domain reads DGGITQSPKYLFRKEGQNVTLSCEQNLNHDAMYWYRQDPGQGLRLIYYSQIVNDFQKGDIAEGYSVSREKKESFPLTVTSAQKNPTAFYLCASSISQGTTQPQHFGDGTRLSIL.

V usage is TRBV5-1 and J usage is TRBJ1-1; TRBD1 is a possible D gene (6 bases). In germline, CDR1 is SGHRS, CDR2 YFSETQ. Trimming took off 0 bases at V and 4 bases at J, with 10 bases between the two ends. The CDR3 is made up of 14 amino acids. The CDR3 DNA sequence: TGCGCCAGCAGCTTGGAAGGGGGGAGCACTGAAGCTTTCTTT. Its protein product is CASSLEGGSTEAFF.

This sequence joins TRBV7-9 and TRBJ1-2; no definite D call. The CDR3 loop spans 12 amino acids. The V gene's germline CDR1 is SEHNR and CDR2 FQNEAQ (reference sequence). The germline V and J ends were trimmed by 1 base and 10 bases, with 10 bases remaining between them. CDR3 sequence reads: CASSLVDTDYTF. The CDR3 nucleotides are TGTGCCAGCAGCTTAGTCGATACAGACTACACCTTC.

The CDR3 coding sequence is TGTGCCAGCAGGCCCGGGATCCAAGAGACCCAGTACTTC. Translating gives CASRPGIQETQYF. The chain couples TRBV5-5 to TRBJ2-5, with D possibly TRBD2 on 5 matching bases. The germline V gene has CDR1 SGHKS and CDR2 YYEKEE (reference sequence). The CDR3 consists of 13 residues. V dropped 5 bases and J dropped 1 base, with 9 bases sitting between them.

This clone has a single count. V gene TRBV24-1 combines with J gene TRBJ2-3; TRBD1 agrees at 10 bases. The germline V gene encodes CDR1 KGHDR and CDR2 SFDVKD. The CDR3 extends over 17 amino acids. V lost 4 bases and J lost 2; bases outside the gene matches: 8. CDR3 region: CATSEAGQGPNTDTQYF. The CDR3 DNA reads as TGTGCCACCAGTGAAGCGGGACAGGGGCCGAACACAGATACGCAGTATTTT.

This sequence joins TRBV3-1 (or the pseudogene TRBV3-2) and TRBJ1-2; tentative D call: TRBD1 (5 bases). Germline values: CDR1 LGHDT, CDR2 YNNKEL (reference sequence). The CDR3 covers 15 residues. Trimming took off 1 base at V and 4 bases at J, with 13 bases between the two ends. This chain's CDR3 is CASSQGERGIYGYTF. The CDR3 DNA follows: TGTGCCAGCAGCCAAGGGGAGCGGGGGATCTATGGCTACACCTTC.

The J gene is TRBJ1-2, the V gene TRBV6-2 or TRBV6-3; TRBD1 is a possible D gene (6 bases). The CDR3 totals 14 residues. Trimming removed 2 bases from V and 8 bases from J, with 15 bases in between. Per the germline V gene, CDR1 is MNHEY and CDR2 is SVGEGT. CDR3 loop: CASSYLRPGEGYTF. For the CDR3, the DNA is TGTGCCAGCAGTTACCTGAGGCCAGGGGAGGGCTACACCTTC.

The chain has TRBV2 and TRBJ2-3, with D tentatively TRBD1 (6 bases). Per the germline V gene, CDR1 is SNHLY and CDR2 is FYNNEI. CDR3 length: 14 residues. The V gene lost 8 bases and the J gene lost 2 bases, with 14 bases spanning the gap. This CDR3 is CASQWGRDTDTQYF. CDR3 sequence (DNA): TGTGCCAGCCAGTGGGGGCGAGACACAGATACGCAGTATTTT.